Listed here are 29 T cell receptor beta chains from one sample, sequenced in a study of blood T cell repertoires in COVID-19. The table came from immunoSEQ multiplex PCR; TCRdb's copy has only in-frame clones and leaves some out. The sample gives about 130,000 clones, approximately 89% of which show up once; over 10% is in the top ten. Sequenced input: peripheral blood. These receptor sequences come from a woman between 70 and 85 years old with COVID-19, enrolled during active disease.

This chain links TRBV27 with TRBJ2-7; weak D call: TRBD1 (6 bases). This CDR3 has 13 residues. V shed 3 bases and J shed 6 bases, with 12 bases lying between them. Germline loops: CDR1 MNHEY, CDR2 SMNVEV (reference sequence). The CDR3 sequence: CASSFAGEAEQYF. The CDR3 nucleotides read TGTGCCAGCAGTTTCGCAGGGGAAGCCGAGCAGTACTTC.

The chain carries TRBV19 and TRBJ1-2; 11 bases align to TRBD1. This CDR3 region has 18 residues. The junction had 9 bases not matched to a gene; V was cut back by 3 bases and J by 0 bases. The germline V gene encodes CDR1 LNHDA and CDR2 SQIVND (reference sequence). The CDR3 region is CASSIRTGGKAANYGYTF. DNA of the CDR3: TGTGCCAGTAGTATCCGGACAGGGGGCAAAGCTGCTAACTATGGCTACACCTTC.

The V call is TRBV10-2, the J call TRBJ2-7; possibly TRBD2 for D (5 bases). This CDR3 spans 11 amino acids. V shed 4 bases and J shed 6 bases, with 7 bases lying between them. Looked up from germline, CDR1 is WSHSY and CDR2 is SAAADI. For the CDR3, the DNA is TGCGCCAGCAGTGTAGGGAGCGAGCAGTACTTC. Residues: CASSVGSEQYF.

The rearrangement joins TRBV13 to TRBJ2-5, with D possibly TRBD2 on 7 matching bases. The germline V gene has CDR1 PRHDT and CDR2 FYEKMQ (reference sequence). Trimming left V 0 bases short and J 3 bases short, with 17 bases between. This CDR3 comprises 17 residues. CDR3 loop: CASSLGGGAYCKETQYF. The CDR3 coding sequence is TGTGCCAGCAGCTTAGGTGGGGGGGCCTACTGCAAAGAGACCCAGTACTTC.

The V and J genes are TRBV11-2 and TRBJ2-3, with 14 bases matching TRBD2. The CDR3 covers 17 residues. In germline, CDR1 is SGHAT, CDR2 FQNNGV. V dropped 4 bases and J dropped 5; count of bases not matched to a gene: 8. The CDR3 nucleotides are TGTGCCAGCAGCTCCAGACTAGCGGGGGGGCTCAGAGATACGCAGTATTTT. It is translated as CASSSRLAGGLRDTQYF.

This chain joins TRBV9 and TRBJ2-3; D perhaps matches TRBD2 (6 bases). The germline V gene encodes CDR1 SGDLS and CDR2 YYNGEE. Trimming removed 4 bases from V and 6 bases from J, with 12 bases in between. The CDR3 extends over 13 amino acids. CDR3 nucleotide sequence: TGTGCCAGCAGCCCTACTAGCAGGGATACGCAGTATTTT. Translated, it gives CASSPTSRDTQYF.

This sequence joins TRBV19 and TRBJ2-7, with a weak D call TRBD1 (5 bases). Deletions cut 5 bases from V and 3 bases from J, with 11 bases between. This CDR3 is 13 amino acids long. Germline CDR1 is LNHDA and CDR2 is SQIVND (reference sequence). CDR3: CASSSATVYEQYF. CDR3 coding DNA: TGTGCCAGTAGTTCGGCGACAGTCTACGAGCAGTACTTC.

The rearrangement uses TRBV11-2 and TRBJ2-2; 9 bases are shared with TRBD1. The germline CDR1 and CDR2 sequences are SGHAT and FQNNGV. The CDR3 is made up of 14 amino acids. With 6 bases clipped from V and 7 bases from J, the junction kept 6 bases outside the gene matches. The CDR3 sequence is CASRFGQGNGELFF. The CDR3 nucleotides are TGTGCCAGCAGATTCGGACAGGGGAACGGGGAGCTGTTTTTT.

V usage is TRBV19 and J usage is TRBJ1-6, with 8 nucleotides matching TRBD1. CDR3 length: 14 amino acids. V gave up 6 bases and J gave up 5 bases; unmatched junction bases: 3. Germline loops: CDR1 LNHDA, CDR2 SQIVND (reference sequence). The CDR3 bases are TGTGCCAGTAGCAGGACAGGGAATAATTCACCCCTCCACTTT. Translated: CASSRTGNNSPLHF.

The sample holds a few counts of this clone. This chain connects TRBV7-9 to TRBJ2-7, with TRBD1 matching over 10 bases. CDR3 length equals 14 residues. V was pared by 3 bases and J by 7 bases, with 6 bases of the junction left unmatched. CDR1 is SEHNR, CDR2 FQNEAQ, per germline (reference sequence). The CDR3 nucleotides are TGTGCCAGCAGCTTTTGGGACAGGGGTGGGGAGCAGTACTTC. This translates into CASSFWDRGGEQYF.

V and J are TRBV6-5 and TRBJ2-2; TRBD1 aligns across 9 bases. The CDR3 totals 14 residues. Germline V gives CDR1 MNHEY, CDR2 SVGAGI. After removal of 6 bases from V and 3 bases from J, the junction contained 2 bases not matched to a gene. Written as DNA, the CDR3 is TGTGCCAGCAGCCACAGGGGGCACACCGGGGAGCTGTTTTTT. This encodes CASSHRGHTGELFF.

J is TRBJ2-5 and V is TRBV9; 11 nucleotides match TRBD2. V lost 0 bases, J lost 1 base, and 2 bases stayed unmatched. Germline CDR1 reads SGDLS; CDR2 reads YYNGEE. There are 16 residues in the CDR3. CDR3 sequence: CASSVVAGGPQETQYF. Here the CDR3 DNA reads TGTGCCAGCAGCGTAGTAGCGGGGGGGCCCCAAGAGACCCAGTACTTC.

The rearrangement links TRBV12-5 to TRBJ2-3; 10 nucleotides align to TRBD2. Unmatched junction bases numbered 7, after V lost 0 bases and J lost 4 bases. CDR3 length: 17 amino acids. Germline V gene lookup returns CDR1 LGHNT and CDR2 FRNRAP. CDR3 in amino acids: CASGLVTSGVWSDTQYF. The DNA for the CDR3 is TGTGCTAGTGGTTTGGTAACTAGCGGGGTTTGGTCAGATACGCAGTATTTT.

The genes are TRBV12-3 or TRBV12-4 and TRBJ1-1; a weak D match, TRBD1 (6 bases). The V and J ends lost 6 bases and 7 bases respectively, with 15 bases between them. The CDR3 is 13 amino acids. CDR3 bases: TGTGCCAGCAGAACGACAGGCAGGGATGAAGCTTTCTTT. Translating gives CASRTTGRDEAFF.

The chain links TRBV5-1 to TRBJ1-1, with D possibly matching TRBD1 (5 bases). The germline V gene encodes CDR1 SGHRS and CDR2 YFSETQ. Trimming shortened V by 4 bases and J by 6 bases, and 22 bases separated the two germline ends. The CDR3 contains 16 residues. CDR3 region: CASSIGDSGLMPEAFF. The DNA of the CDR3 is TGCGCCAGCAGCATTGGAGACTCAGGGCTAATGCCTGAAGCTTTCTTT.

The chain couples TRBV5-1 to TRBJ2-6, with 10 bases identical to TRBD1. With V trimmed by 4 bases and J by 4 bases, 5 bases remained unmatched. Germline values: CDR1 SGHRS, CDR2 YFSETQ. This CDR3 is built from 16 residues. The CDR3 region is CASSPGQGNGANVLTF. The CDR3 DNA is TGCGCCAGCAGCCCGGGACAGGGGAACGGGGCCAACGTCCTGACTTTC.

This chain connects TRBV11-2 to TRBJ1-1; maybe TRBD1 (5 bases). Looked up from germline, CDR1 is SGHAT and CDR2 is FQNNGV. V was clipped by 5 bases and J by 4 bases, with 17 bases between them. The CDR3 is 15 residues long. CDR3 sequence (DNA): TGTGCCAGCAGCGTCCGGACATCCTCGGGCACTGAAGCTTTCTTT. It specifies CASSVRTSSGTEAFF.

DNA for the CDR3: TGTGCCAGTAGTGTGACCGGACAGCTATTTAATGAAAAACTGTTTTTT. Protein sequence: CASSVTGQLFNEKLFF. V and J are TRBV19 and TRBJ1-4; D possibly corresponds to TRBD1 (6 bases). Germline V gene lookup returns CDR1 LNHDA and CDR2 SQIVND (reference sequence). This CDR3 has 16 residues. V was shortened by 5 bases and J by 4 bases, with 17 bases between the two germline ends.

The chain carries TRBV5-8 and TRBJ1-2; 7 positions agree with TRBD1. CDR1 and CDR2 (germline): SGHTS, YDEGEE. V trimming: 4 bases; J trimming: 4 bases; junction bases outside the gene matches: 4. This CDR3 comprises 13 residues. CDR3 in amino acids: CASSQDRPYGYTF. CDR3 DNA: TGTGCCAGCAGCCAGGACAGGCCCTATGGCTACACCTTC.

This chain uses TRBV4-2 with TRBJ1-1; a possible D gene is TRBD1 (5 bases). This CDR3 comprises 13 residues. The germline CDR1 and CDR2 sequences are LGHNA and YNFKEQ. The V end was cut by 4 bases, the J end by 6 bases, with 12 bases between. CDR3 region: CASSPLRDSEAFF. In DNA form, the CDR3 reads TGTGCCAGCAGCCCTCTTCGGGACTCTGAAGCTTTCTTT.

The V and J genes are TRBV2 and TRBJ1-4; the match to TRBD1 covers 8 bases. The trim removed 6 bases at V and 8 bases at J, leaving 8 bases unmatched. Germline V CDR1 and CDR2: SNHLY, FYNNEI. This CDR3 region has 14 residues. The CDR3 sequence: CASSGQGAKEKLFF. In nucleotides, the CDR3 is TGTGCCAGCAGCGGACAGGGCGCGAAGGAAAAACTGTTTTTT.

This chain uses TRBV2 with TRBJ2-5, with D tentatively TRBD1 (5 bases). Between the trimmed V and J ends, which lost 5 bases and 2 bases, there was a span of 15 bases. This CDR3 contains 15 residues. Germline CDR1 reads SNHLY; CDR2 reads FYNNEI. CDR3 residues: CASSTLQASQETQYF. As DNA, the CDR3 is TGTGCCAGCAGTACACTACAGGCGAGTCAAGAGACCCAGTACTTC.

V is TRBV19 and J is TRBJ2-3, with a tentative D call TRBD2 (6 bases). The CDR3 consists of 14 residues. Germline CDR1 LNHDA, CDR2 SQIVND (reference sequence). V was cut by 9 bases and J by 2 bases, with 15 bases left in between. In DNA form, the CDR3 reads TGTGCCAGCAGGTGGGCGCGGGACACAGATACGCAGTATTTT. Translating gives CASRWARDTDTQYF.

This clone was seen only a few times. J is TRBJ1-2 and V is TRBV5-1; 7 bases are a match to TRBD1. J was trimmed by 7 bases and V by 2 bases; bases with no gene match: 5. Germline V gene lookup returns CDR1 SGHRS and CDR2 YFSETQ. The CDR3 is 13 amino acids. The CDR3, as DNA: TGCGCCAGCAGCTTCCAGGGGGATTTTGGCTACACCTTC. Translated: CASSFQGDFGYTF.

The chain employs TRBV5-4 and TRBJ1-1; D perhaps matches TRBD1 (6 bases). The CDR3 extends over 15 amino acids. V was shortened by 0 bases and J by 2 bases, with 11 bases between the two germline ends. Germline-derived CDR1 and CDR2 are SGHNT and YYREEE (reference sequence). Here the CDR3 DNA reads TGTGCCAGCAGCTTGGCCTTACAGGGTAACACTGAAGCTTTCTTT. It translates to CASSLALQGNTEAFF.

In this sample, this clone turned up a few times. The genes are TRBV28 and TRBJ1-3, with a weak D call TRBD1 (6 bases). The length of the CDR3 is 16 residues. V was cut by 5 bases and J by 0 bases, with 14 bases left in between. The germline V gene has CDR1 MDHEN and CDR2 SYDVKM. Here the CDR3 DNA reads TGTGCCAGCAGTCAGGGGACACCTCTCTCTGGAAACACCATATATTTT. Amino acid sequence: CASSQGTPLSGNTIYF. The variable domain in full, completed from reference TRBV28 and TRBJ1-3, reads DVKVTQSSRYLVKRTGEKVFLECVQDMDHENMFWYRQDPGLGLRLIYFSYDVKMKEKGDIPEGYSVSREKKERFSLILESASTNQTSMYLCASSQGTPLSGNTIYFGEGSWLTVV.

The rearrangement joins TRBV27 to TRBJ2-2; 9 bases are a match to TRBD1. This CDR3 has 15 amino acids. Germline V gives CDR1 MNHEY, CDR2 SMNVEV (reference sequence). Unmatched junction bases numbered 5, after V lost 5 bases and J lost 4 bases. This CDR3 reads CASSIGTGITGELFF. The DNA for the CDR3 is TGTGCCAGCAGTATCGGGACAGGGATCACCGGGGAGCTGTTTTTT.

The chain combines TRBV7-9 with TRBJ1-1; TRBD1 agrees at 8 bases. Germline loops: CDR1 SEHNR, CDR2 FQNEAQ (reference sequence). The CDR3 totals 14 residues. Germline trimming cut 5 bases from V and 8 bases from J; bases unmatched to any gene: 10. The CDR3: CASSHTDREVEAFF. CDR3 sequence (DNA): TGTGCCAGCAGCCACACGGACAGGGAAGTCGAAGCTTTCTTT.

This chain joins TRBV10-3 and TRBJ1-1; D is perhaps TRBD1 (5 bases). CDR3 length: 15 amino acids. The V end lost 0 bases, the J end lost 3 bases, and 11 bases lay between the germline ends. In germline, CDR1 is ENHRY, CDR2 SYGVKD. The chain's CDR3 is CAISESRGFDTEAFF. The CDR3 region has the DNA TGTGCCATCAGTGAGTCTAGGGGTTTCGACACTGAAGCTTTCTTT.